The following is a T cell receptor (beta chain) sequence with its context. Per the original methods: How many nucleated cells were present was estimated from reference gene primer amplification. The table came from immunoSEQ multiplex PCR; TCRdb's copy has only in-frame clones and leaves some out. V and J calls and clone size are those listed in that table; D and trimming were worked out from the DNA. The sample includes roughly 250,000 clones, about 83% of them seen just once. From germline, CDR1 is SEHNR and CDR2 FQNEAQ (reference sequence). This CDR3 spans 18 amino acids. V was pared by 2 bases and J by 4 bases, with 22 bases between. The data were taken from a study of blood T cell repertoires in COVID-19. As for the study in general: Italy, Spain and the United States were the sources of the convalescent and acute COVID-19 samples. T cells, B-cell-depleted T cells, or PBMCs supplied cDNA or gDNA.

The study recruited people aged roughly 18 to 95 years across 20 to 30 US areas. Specimen: PBMCs or T cells enriched from blood (not recorded which). This receptor was identified in a woman in her thirties or forties who had been exposed to COVID-19. This chain uses TRBV7-9 with TRBJ2-3, with TRBD2 as a possible D gene (5 bases). The CDR3 nucleotides read TGTGCCAGCAGCTTATACGGTATTAGGTTTTTTAGCGCAGATACGCAGTATTTT. Protein: CASSLYGIRFFSADTQYF.